This TCR beta chain is drawn from a study of identical twins. Overall study findings and caveats: Low generation probability was overrepresented in out-of-frame alpha sequences shared by twins. Cord blood's abundant beta clonotypes had fewer insertions, unlike memory repertoires.

A few counts support this clonotype. The antigen remains undetermined. MiXCR was run by TCRdb on the 5' RACE reads, yielding one entry per CDR3 protein. The table records about 900,000 distinct CDR3 sequences, 9% to 15% of them present only once. The trim removed 4 bases at V and 1 base at J, leaving 10 bases unmatched. Germline values: CDR1 LGHDT, CDR2 YNNKEL (reference sequence). The CDR3 contains 17 residues. This sample also appeared in a second study, on yellow fever vaccine responses in identical twins.

This sequence was found in a woman in her late teens or twenties in good health. The sample taken for sequencing was PBMCs. The genes are TRBV3-1 and TRBJ2-1; 7 nucleotides align to TRBD2. CDR3 in amino acids: CASSPRTSSGSYNEQFF. Written as DNA, the CDR3 is TGTGCCAGCAGCCCCCGGACTAGTTCTGGGTCCTACAATGAGCAGTTCTTC.